This TCR beta chain was profiled in a study of shared clonotypes between healthy human individuals. Naive CD8 cells lacked CD45RO and underwent positive selection for CCR7, leaving out terminally differentiated effector memory CD45RA+ cells. Deletions cut 6 bases from V and 5 bases from J, with 8 bases between. The germline V gene encodes CDR1 SEHNR and CDR2 FQNEAQ (reference sequence). The CDR3 sequence is 12 residues long. Sequencing was performed with immunoSEQ multiplex PCR; in TCRdb, only in-frame clones are kept and a portion is missing. The data hold about 580,000 clones, with roughly 98% observed a single time.

The gene calls are TRBV7-9 and TRBJ1-5; D gene unclear. The sequenced sample consisted of naive CD8+ T cells sorted from blood. This TCR derives from a man in his thirties or forties in good health. The CDR3 DNA reads as TGTGCCAGCAGTCGGACGGATCAGCCCCAGCATTTT. This codes for CASSRTDQPQHF.